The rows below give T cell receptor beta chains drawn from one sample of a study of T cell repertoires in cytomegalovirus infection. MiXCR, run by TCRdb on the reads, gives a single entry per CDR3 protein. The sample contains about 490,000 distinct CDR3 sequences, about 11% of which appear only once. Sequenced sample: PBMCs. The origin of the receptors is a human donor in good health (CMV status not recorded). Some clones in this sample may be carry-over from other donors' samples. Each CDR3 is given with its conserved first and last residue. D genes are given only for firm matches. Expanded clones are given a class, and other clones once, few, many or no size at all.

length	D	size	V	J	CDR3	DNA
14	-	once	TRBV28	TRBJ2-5	CANSLPGNQETQYF	TGTGCCAACAGTTTACCAGGCAACCAAGAGACCCAGTACTTC
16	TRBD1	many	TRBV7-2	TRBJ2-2	CASSSDGTALTGELFF	TGTGCCAGCAGCTCCGATGGGACAGCCCTCACCGGGGAGCTGTTTTTT
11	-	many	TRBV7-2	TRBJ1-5	CASSFGEPQHF	TGTGCCAGCAGCTTCGGAGAGCCCCAGCATTTT
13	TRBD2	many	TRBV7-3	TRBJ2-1	CASSTSGVSEQFF	TGTGCCAGCTCGACTAGCGGGGTTAGTGAGCAGTTCTTC
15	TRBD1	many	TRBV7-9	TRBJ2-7	CASSSAGTGGNLEYF	TGTGCCAGCAGCTCAGCCGGGACAGGGGGCAACCTTGAGTACTTC
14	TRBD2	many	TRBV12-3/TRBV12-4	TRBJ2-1	CASRSPSGMNEQFF	TGTGCCAGCAGGTCTCCTAGCGGGATGAATGAGCAGTTCTTC
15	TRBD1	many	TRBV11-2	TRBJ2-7	CASSSNRDRGEEQYF	TGTGCCAGCAGCTCAAACCGGGACAGGGGAGAAGAGCAGTACTTC
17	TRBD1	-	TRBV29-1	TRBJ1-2	CSVTSRDRSLERYGYTF	TGCAGCGTAACCTCCCGGGACAGGAGTTTAGAGAGGTATGGCTACACCTTC
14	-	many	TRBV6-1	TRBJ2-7	CASSEGGGPYEQYF	TGTGCCAGCAGTGAGGGCGGGGGCCCCTACGAGCAGTACTTC
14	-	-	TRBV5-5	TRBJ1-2	CASSFGGGTYGYTF	TGTGCCAGCAGCTTTGGCGGGGGTACCTATGGCTACACCTTC
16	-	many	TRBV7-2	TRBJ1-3	CASSFRGPGTGNTIYF	TGTGCCAGCAGCTTCCGGGGGCCAGGGACTGGAAACACCATATATTTT
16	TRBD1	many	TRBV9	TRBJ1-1	CASSATGGLGDTEAFF	TGTGCCAGCAGCGCAACAGGGGGCTTAGGGGACACTGAAGCTTTCTTT
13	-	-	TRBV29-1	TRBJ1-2	CSVEGLNNYGYTF	TGCAGCGTTGAGGGACTGAATAACTATGGCTACACCTTC
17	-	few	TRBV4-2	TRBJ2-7	CASSQGDWEDNPYEQYF	TGTGCCAGCAGCCAAGGGGACTGGGAGGACAACCCCTACGAGCAGTACTTC
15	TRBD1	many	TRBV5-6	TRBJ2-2	CASSPRTGETGELFF	TGTGCCAGCAGCCCCAGGACAGGGGAGACCGGGGAGCTGTTTTTT
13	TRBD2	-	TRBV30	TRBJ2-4	CAWSVGTSGGQYF	TGTGCCTGGAGTGTGGGGACTAGCGGGGGACAGTACTTC
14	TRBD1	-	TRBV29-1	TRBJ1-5	CSVAQGMSNQPQHF	TGCAGCGTCGCACAGGGGATGAGCAATCAGCCCCAGCATTTT
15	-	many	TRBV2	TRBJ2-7	CASSEGGPSTYEQYF	TGTGCCAGCAGTGAAGGAGGGCCTTCTACTTACGAGCAGTACTTC
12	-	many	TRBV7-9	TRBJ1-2	CASSLSNTGYTF	TGTGCCAGCAGCTTAAGTAACACTGGCTACACCTTC
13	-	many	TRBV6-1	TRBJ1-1	CASSYVGLGGAFF	TGTGCCAGCAGCTATGTCGGACTCGGCGGAGCTTTCTTT
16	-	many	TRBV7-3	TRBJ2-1	CASSLTSDGSYNEQFF	TGTGCCAGCAGCTTAACCTCTGACGGGAGCTACAATGAGCAGTTCTTC
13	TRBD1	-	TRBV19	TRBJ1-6	CASKGQGYSPLHF	TGTGCCAGTAAGGGACAGGGGTATTCACCCCTCCACTTT
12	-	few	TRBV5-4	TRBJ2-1	CASSSGFSEQFF	TGTGCCAGCAGTTCGGGTTTCTCTGAGCAGTTCTTC
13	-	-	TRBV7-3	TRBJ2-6	CASTVSGANVLTF	TGTGCCAGCACGGTTTCTGGGGCCAACGTCCTGACTTTC
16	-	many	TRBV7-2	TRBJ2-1	CASSPRGASSYNEQFF	TGTGCCAGCAGCCCAAGGGGCGCGAGCTCCTACAATGAGCAGTTCTTC
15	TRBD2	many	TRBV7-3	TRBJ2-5	CASSRSGGYQETQYF	TGTGCCAGCAGCCGGAGCGGGGGCTACCAAGAGACCCAGTACTTC
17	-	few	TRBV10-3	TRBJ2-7	CAIRGPNPKTSSYEQYF	TGTGCCATCAGAGGACCTAATCCGAAAACGAGCTCCTACGAGCAGTACTTC
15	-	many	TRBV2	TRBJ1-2	CASSVDGHANYGYTF	TGTGCCAGCAGCGTCGACGGACACGCTAACTATGGCTACACCTTC
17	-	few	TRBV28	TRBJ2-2	CASSSPLAPPNTGELFF	TGTGCCAGCAGTTCCCCACTAGCTCCCCCGAACACCGGGGAGCTGTTTTTT
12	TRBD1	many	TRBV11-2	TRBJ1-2	CASSLTGVGYTF	TGTGCCAGCAGCTTGACAGGGGTCGGCTACACCTTC
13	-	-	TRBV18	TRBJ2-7	CASSPKGSYEQYF	TGTGCCAGCTCACCGAAGGGCTCCTACGAGCAGTACTTC
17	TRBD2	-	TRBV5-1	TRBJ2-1	CASSSSVGLAGGNEQFF	TGCGCCAGCAGCTCCAGTGTAGGACTAGCGGGAGGTAATGAGCAGTTCTTC
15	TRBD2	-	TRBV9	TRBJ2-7	CASSPRGGRSEEQYF	TGTGCCAGCAGCCCCCGTGGCGGGAGGTCTGAAGAGCAGTACTTC
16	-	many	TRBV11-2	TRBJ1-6	CASSLGGTRGGSPLHF	TGTGCCAGCAGCTTAGGGGGAACACGCGGGGGTTCACCCCTCCACTTT
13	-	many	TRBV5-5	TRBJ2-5	CASRVWVQETQYF	TGTGCCAGCAGGGTGTGGGTACAAGAGACCCAGTACTTC
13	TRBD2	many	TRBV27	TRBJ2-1	CASSLSGGYEQFF	TGTGCCAGCAGTTTATCCGGGGGGTATGAGCAGTTCTTC
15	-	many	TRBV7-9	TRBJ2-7	CASTLGGSGTYEQYF	TGTGCCAGCACCCTGGGTGGGTCGGGGACCTACGAGCAGTACTTC
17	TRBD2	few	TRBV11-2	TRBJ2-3	CASSRGLAGGRTDTQYF	TGTGCCAGCAGTCGGGGACTAGCGGGGGGGCGAACAGATACGCAGTATTTT
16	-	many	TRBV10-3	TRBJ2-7	CAILREGGDQPYEQYF	TGTGCCATCTTAAGGGAGGGGGGAGATCAACCCTACGAGCAGTACTTC
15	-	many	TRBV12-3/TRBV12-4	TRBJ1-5	CASSSGVYSNQPQHF	TGTGCCAGCAGTTCGGGGGTATATAGCAATCAGCCCCAGCATTTT
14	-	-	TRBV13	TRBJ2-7	CASSGKVSSYEQYF	TGTGCCAGCAGCGGAAAAGTAAGCTCCTACGAGCAGTACTTC
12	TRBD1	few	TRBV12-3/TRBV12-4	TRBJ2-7	CASTDRAYEQYF	TGTGCCAGCACCGACAGGGCTTACGAGCAGTACTTC
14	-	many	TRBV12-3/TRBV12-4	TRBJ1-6	CASSYLAGNSPLHF	TGTGCCAGCAGCTACTTAGCGGGTAATTCACCCCTCCACTTT
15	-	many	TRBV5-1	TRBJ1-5	CASSPGQNSNQPQHF	TGCGCCAGCAGCCCCGGACAGAATAGCAATCAGCCCCAGCATTTT
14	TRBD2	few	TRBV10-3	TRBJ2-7	CATYAGTRDYEQYF	TGTGCCACCTATGCCGGGACTAGGGACTACGAGCAGTACTTC
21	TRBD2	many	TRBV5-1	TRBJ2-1	CASSSLMGLAEHGGSYNEQFF	TGCGCCAGCAGCTCCCTTATGGGCCTAGCGGAACATGGGGGCTCCTACAATGAGCAGTTCTTC
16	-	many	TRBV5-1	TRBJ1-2	CASSSRSGGSSYGYTF	TGCGCCAGCAGCTCGCGGTCGGGGGGGAGTAGCTATGGCTACACCTTC
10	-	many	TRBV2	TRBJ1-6	CASGGSPLHF	TGTGCCAGCGGTGGGTCACCCCTCCACTTT